This note documents a single T cell receptor (beta chain) sequence. Its specificity is not known. Germline V lookup: CDR1 SGHTA, CDR2 FQGNSA. Trimming shortened V by 5 bases and J by 2 bases, and 13 bases separated the two germline ends. The CDR3 is 14 amino acids. Authors' methods: ImmunoSEQ supplied junction-only sequences lacking quality scores, so filtering was different. This table comes from immunoSEQ multiplex PCR, and its TCRdb copy is limited to in-frame clones, with some not included. V, J and clone size derive from that table, while D and trimming were established from the DNA sequence. This table holds some 2,500,000 clones, 93% found once. The entry originates in a study of shared clonotypes between healthy human individuals. Study outcomes and limitations: Relative to memory subsets, naive subsets generally showed larger estimated richness.

The V and J genes are TRBV7-2 and TRBJ2-7; D is perhaps TRBD1 or TRBD2 (5 bases each). The TCR was taken from a man between 18 and 35 years old in good health. Some clones in this sample may be carry-over from other donors' samples. Input material: naive CD4+ T cells from PBMCs. The subset: CD45RA+ positively selected. CDR3 coding DNA: TGTGCCAGCAGCCCCGGGACGGTAACCTACGAGCAGTACTTC. This translates into CASSPGTVTYEQYF.